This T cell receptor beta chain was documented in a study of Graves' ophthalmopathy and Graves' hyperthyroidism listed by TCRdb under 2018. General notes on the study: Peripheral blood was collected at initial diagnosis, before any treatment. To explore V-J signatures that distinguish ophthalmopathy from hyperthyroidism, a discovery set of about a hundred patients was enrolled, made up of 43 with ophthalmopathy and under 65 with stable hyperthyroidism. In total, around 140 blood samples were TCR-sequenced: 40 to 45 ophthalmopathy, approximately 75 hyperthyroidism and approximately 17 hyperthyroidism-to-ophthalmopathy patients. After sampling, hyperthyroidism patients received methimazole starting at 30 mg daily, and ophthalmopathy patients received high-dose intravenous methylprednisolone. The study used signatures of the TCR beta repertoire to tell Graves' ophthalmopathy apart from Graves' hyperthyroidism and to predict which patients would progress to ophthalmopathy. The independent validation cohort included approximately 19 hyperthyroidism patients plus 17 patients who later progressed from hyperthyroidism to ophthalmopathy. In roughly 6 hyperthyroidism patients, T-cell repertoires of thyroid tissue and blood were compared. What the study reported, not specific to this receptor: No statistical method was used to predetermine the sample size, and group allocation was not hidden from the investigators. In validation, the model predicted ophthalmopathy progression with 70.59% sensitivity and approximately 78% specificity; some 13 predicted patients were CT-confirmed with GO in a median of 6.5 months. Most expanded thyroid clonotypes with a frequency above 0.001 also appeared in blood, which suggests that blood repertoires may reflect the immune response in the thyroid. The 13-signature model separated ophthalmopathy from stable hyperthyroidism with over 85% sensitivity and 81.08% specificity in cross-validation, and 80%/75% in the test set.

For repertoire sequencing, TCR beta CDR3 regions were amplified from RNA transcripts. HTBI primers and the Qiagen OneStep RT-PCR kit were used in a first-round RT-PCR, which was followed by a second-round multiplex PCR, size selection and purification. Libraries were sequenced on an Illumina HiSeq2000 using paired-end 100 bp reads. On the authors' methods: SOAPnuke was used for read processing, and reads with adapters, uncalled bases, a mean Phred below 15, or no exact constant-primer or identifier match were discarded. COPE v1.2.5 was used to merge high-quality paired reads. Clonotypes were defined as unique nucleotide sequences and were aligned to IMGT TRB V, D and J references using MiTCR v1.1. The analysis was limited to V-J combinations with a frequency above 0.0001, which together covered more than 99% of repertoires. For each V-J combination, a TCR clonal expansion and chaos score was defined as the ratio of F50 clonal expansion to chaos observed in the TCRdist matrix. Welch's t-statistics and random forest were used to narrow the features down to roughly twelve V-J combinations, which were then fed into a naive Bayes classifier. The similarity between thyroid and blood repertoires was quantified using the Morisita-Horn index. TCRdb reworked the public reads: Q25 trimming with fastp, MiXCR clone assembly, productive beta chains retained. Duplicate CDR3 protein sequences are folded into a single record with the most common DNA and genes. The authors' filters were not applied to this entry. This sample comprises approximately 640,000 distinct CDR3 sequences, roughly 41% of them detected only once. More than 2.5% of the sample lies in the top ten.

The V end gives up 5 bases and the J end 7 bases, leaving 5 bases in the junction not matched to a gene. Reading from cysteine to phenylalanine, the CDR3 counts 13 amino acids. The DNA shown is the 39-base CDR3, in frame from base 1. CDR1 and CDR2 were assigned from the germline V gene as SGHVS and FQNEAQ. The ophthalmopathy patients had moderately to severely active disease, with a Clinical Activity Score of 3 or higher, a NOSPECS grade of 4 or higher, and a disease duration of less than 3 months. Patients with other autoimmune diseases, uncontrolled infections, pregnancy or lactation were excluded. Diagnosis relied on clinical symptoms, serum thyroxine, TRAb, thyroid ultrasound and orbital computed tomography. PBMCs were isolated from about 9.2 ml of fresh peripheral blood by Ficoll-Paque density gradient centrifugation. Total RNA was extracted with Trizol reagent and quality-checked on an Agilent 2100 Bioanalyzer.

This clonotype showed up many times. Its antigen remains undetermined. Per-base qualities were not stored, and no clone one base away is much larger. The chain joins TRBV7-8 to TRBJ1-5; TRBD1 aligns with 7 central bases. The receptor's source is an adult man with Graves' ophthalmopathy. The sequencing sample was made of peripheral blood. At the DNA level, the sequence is TGTGCCAGCAGCAGACAGGGTTTCCAGCCCCAGCATTTT. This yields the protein CASSRQGFQPQHF.